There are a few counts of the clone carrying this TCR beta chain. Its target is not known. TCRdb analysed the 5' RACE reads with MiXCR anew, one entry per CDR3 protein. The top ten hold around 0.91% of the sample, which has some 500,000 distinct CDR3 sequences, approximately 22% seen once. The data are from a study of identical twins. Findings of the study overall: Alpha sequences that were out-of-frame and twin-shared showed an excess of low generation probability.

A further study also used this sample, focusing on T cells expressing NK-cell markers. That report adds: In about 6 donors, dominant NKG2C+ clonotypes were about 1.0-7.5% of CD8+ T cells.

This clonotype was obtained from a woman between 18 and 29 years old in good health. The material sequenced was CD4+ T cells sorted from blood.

The CDR3 is CASSVAPSGRALGETQYF. DNA for the CDR3: TGTGCCAGCAGCGTAGCGCCTAGCGGGAGGGCCCTCGGAGAGACCCAGTACTTC. The chain recombines TRBV9 with TRBJ2-5; 12 bases align to TRBD2. The germline V gene encodes CDR1 SGDLS and CDR2 YYNGEE. V shed 0 bases and J 4 bases; nucleotides not matched to a gene: 10. CDR3 length equals 18 residues.